These 2 T cell receptor beta chains originate from one sample sequenced in a study of T-cell reconstitution after alpha-beta-depleted transplantation in children. TCRbeta library construction was performed incorporating unique molecular identifiers. TCRdb processed the PCR reads anew with MiXCR; each CDR3 protein has one entry. Of about a million distinct CDR3 sequences in the sample, about 29% were seen once. The sample consisted of PBMCs, mostly from graft donor cells, taken 360 days after TCRalphabeta/CD19-depleted stem cell transplant. Receptor source: a boy in the first two years of life who had a stem cell transplant for SCID, so the T cells may come from the graft donor.

The chain has TRBV12-3 or TRBV12-4 and TRBJ2-4, with 9 bases fitting TRBD2. V shed 2 bases, J shed 7 bases, and the junction held 15 bases outside the gene matches. This CDR3 is built from 18 residues. The CDR3, as DNA: TGTGCCAGCAGTTTACGGCCCCTGATAGCGGGGGAGGATAACATTCAGTACTTC. Its translation: CASSLRPLIAGEDNIQYF.

This clonotype showed up just a few times. J is TRBJ2-3 and V is TRBV25-1, with a possible D match to TRBD2 (5 bases). V shed 2 bases and J shed 0 bases, with 6 bases lying between them. Germline CDR1 is MGHDK and CDR2 is SYGVNS. The CDR3 is 14 residues long. The CDR3 is CASSEAGSTDTQYF. The CDR3 DNA sequence: TGTGCCAGCAGTGAAGCGGGTAGCACAGATACGCAGTATTTT.